These T cell receptor beta chains were read from a single sample in a study of shared clonotypes between healthy human individuals. Clones were read by immunoSEQ multiplex PCR, and TCRdb kept only the in-frame ones, dropping some. This table has over 950,000 clones, 60% to 80% appearing once. The sequenced sample was memory CD4+ T cells from PBMCs. All receptors derive from a man between 18 and 35 years old in good health. Some clones in this sample may be carry-over from other donors' samples. Both conserved end residues are part of each CDR3. The D gene is left open where the match is weak. A row's size may be missing; if present it is once, few, many or a size class.

j_call clone_size v_call d_call cdr3_nt cdr3_aa
TRBJ2-5 . TRBV5-6 TRBD1 TGTGCCAGCAGCGTCGCCTCAGGGGGAGAGACCCAGTACTTC CASSVASGGETQYF
TRBJ2-2 . TRBV27 TRBD2 TGTGCCAGCCGTTTCGGGGGGATGAACACCGGGGAGCTGTTTTTT CASRFGGMNTGELFF
TRBJ2-3 . TRBV7-2 . TGTGCCAGCAGCCACGACATGACAGTCGATACGCAGTATTTT CASSHDMTVDTQYF
TRBJ1-2 . TRBV5-5 . TGTGCCAGCAGCTTTGACAGTCCCCAGGGCTACACCTTC CASSFDSPQGYTF
TRBJ1-5 . TRBV7-2 . TGTGCCAGCAGCTTGGACCCGGGACCTTATAGCAATCAGCCCCAGCATTTT CASSLDPGPYSNQPQHF
TRBJ2-1 once TRBV5-1 TRBD1 TGCGCCAGCAGTTCCGGGACAGGGAACAATGAGCAGTTCTTC CASSSGTGNNEQFF
TRBJ2-5 . TRBV7-9 TRBD1 TGTGCCAGCAGCTTACAGGGGGCTGGAGAGACCCAGTACTTC CASSLQGAGETQYF
TRBJ2-1 . TRBV15 . TGTGCCACCAGCGTGGCCGTGGGACGGTCCAATGAGCAGTTCTTC CATSVAVGRSNEQFF
TRBJ1-4 . TRBV2 . TGTGCCAGCAAGGGGTCACGGGTACCTAATGAAAAACTGTTTTTT CASKGSRVPNEKLFF
TRBJ2-1 . TRBV10-2 TRBD2 TGCGCCAGCAGTGTCGGCGGGACTAGCGGGAGGGCCCCCCCTTACAATGAGCAGTTCTTC CASSVGGTSGRAPPYNEQFF
TRBJ1-4 . TRBV28 . TGTGCCAGCAGGGGGCCGGCTAATGAAAAACTGTTTTTT CASRGPANEKLFF
TRBJ1-1 few TRBV18 . TGTGCCAGCTCACCACCGGGGCATCCGAACACTGAAGCTTTCTTT CASSPPGHPNTEAFF
TRBJ2-5 . TRBV4-2 . TGTGCCAGCAGCTTGGGGGCAGGGGAAGGAGAGACCCAGTACTTC CASSLGAGEGETQYF
TRBJ2-5 . TRBV4-3 TRBD1 TGCGCCAGCAGCCCAGACAGGGTAAGCAAGACCCAGTACTTC CASSPDRVSKTQYF
TRBJ1-3 . TRBV28 . TGTGCCAGCTCCCATCCCCCCTGGGGAAACACCATATATTTT CASSHPPWGNTIYF